The entry below describes one T cell receptor (beta chain). No antigen is known for it. Per-base quality was not reported, and no clone a single base away is much larger than it. The entry originates in a study of T cell responses to AZD1222 COVID-19 vaccine (dated by TCRdb to the early 2020s). Notes on the research overall: TCR sequencing covered roughly 230 trial participants: 200 to 220 given two doses of AZD1222 and some 25 given two doses of MenACWY control vaccine. Trial participants were enrolled into age subgroups of 18-55, 56-69 and 70-plus years, which contained about 160, 30 and 59 TCR-sequenced participants, respectively.

Study-wide findings and limitations: Because no day 14 peak-response samples were available, repertoires were characterized only after the peak T cell response. Nearly half of unique spike-specific TCRs reportedly recognized epitopes outside regions mutated in the B.1.351 and B.1.1.7 variants. Conclusions about previously exposed vaccinees are limited, since just a handful of AZD1222 recipients were seropositive for SARS-CoV-2 at baseline. Participants were mostly white British, with more females than males. The authors suggested clonal diversity may have been underestimated. After two AZD1222 doses, spike-specific TCR breadth and depth were significantly higher than at day 0 and than in MenACWY recipients. Vaccine-associated CD4 TCRs spanned the whole spike protein, with dominant responses in regions 160-218 and 743-854. In the small 56-69-year group, the increase in depth fell short of significance, most likely because of low power.

The time point label, read with the paper, signifies: sample from adult after SARS-CoV-2 infection, after symptom onset. Two convalescent COVID-19 patients, sampled after symptom onset from adults with prior SARS-CoV-2 infection, were also TCR-sequenced for comparison. The CDR3 regions of human TCRbeta chains were analyzed by immunosequencing. Per the authors' processing: Repertoire TCRs were checked for matches against a reference library of SARS-CoV-2-specific TCRs that had been generated using the MIRA antigen-specificity platform. Breadth was defined as the fraction of unique TCRs that were SARS-CoV-2-associated. Depth was defined as the fraction of total T cells that were SARS-CoV-2-associated. Using the MIRA data, each spike-specific TCR was mapped to the spike region that the TCR reacts to and placed in a CD4 or CD8 class. Log10-transformed breadth and depth values were compared by one-way ANOVA with Sidak's multiple comparisons tests. Held by TCRdb, this immuneACCESS table contains in-frame sequences only and omits some clones. Under half of the omission traces to an unresolved V gene where checked; the cause of the rest is unknown. The V and J calls and clone size are taken from that table; D and trimming were inferred from the DNA. Here the sample has about 140,000 clones; 90% to 95% occur a single time. Around 12% of the sample rests with the top ten.

The CDR3 runs 17 residues from the cysteine to the phenylalanine. Only the CDR3 DNA stays, 51 bases, in frame from base 1. CDR1 LGHNA and CDR2 YNFKEQ were looked up in the germline V gene. Ends trimmed: V by 1 base, J by 4 bases; bases unmatched to a gene: 7. Sequencing used peripheral blood, obtained after recovery from COVID-19. This receptor was taken from an adult who had recovered from COVID-19. Here the chain combines TRBV4-2 and TRBJ2-3, with 11 middle bases fitting TRBD2. The sequence in DNA is TGTGCCAGCAGCCAAGGGGTAGCGGGAGGGCCTGCAGATACGCAGTATTTT. Translated, this is CASSQGVAGGPADTQYF.